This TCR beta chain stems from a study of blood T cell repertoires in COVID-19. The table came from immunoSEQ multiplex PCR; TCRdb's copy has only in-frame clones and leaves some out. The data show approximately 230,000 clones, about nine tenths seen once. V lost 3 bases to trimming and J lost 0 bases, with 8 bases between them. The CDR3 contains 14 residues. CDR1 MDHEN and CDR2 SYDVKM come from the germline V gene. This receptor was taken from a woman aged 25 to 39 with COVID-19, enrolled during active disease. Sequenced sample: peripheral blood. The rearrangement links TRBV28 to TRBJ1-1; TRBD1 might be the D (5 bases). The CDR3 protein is CASSFGTLNTEAFF. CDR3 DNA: TGTGCCAGCAGTTTCGGGACTCTGAACACTGAAGCTTTCTTT.